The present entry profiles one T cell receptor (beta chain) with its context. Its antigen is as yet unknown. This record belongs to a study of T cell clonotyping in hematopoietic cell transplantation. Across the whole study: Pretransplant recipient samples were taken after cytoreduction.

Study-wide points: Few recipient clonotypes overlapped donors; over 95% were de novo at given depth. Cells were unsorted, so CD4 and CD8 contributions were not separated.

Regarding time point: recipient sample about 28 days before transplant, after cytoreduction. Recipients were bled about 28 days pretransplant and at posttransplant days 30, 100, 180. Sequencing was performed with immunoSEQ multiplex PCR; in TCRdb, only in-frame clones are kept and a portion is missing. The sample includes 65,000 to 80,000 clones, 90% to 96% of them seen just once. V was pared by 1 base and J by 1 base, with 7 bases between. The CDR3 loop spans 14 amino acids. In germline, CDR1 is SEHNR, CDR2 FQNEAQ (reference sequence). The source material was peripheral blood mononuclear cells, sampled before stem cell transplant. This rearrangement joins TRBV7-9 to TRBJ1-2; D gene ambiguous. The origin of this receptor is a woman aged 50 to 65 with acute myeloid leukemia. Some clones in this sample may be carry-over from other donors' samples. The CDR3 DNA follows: TGTGCCAGCAGCTTAGTTTCCGTTAACTATGGCTACACCTTC. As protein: CASSLVSVNYGYTF.